The T cell receptor beta chain described here comes from a study of T cells in Graves' hyperthyroidism and ophthalmopathy. About the research overall: Specimen type is peripheral blood, collected at initial diagnosis prior to any treatment.

Study outcomes and limitations: Expanded thyroid clonotypes (above 0.001) were mostly also found in blood.

RNA transcripts served as the template for amplifying TCR beta CDR3 regions. Carried out on the TCR CDR3, a first-round RT-PCR used the HTBI primer set. TCRdb itself ran the multiplex PCR reads through MiXCR, one entry per CDR3 protein. There are 400,000 to 600,000 distinct CDR3 sequences in the sample; less than 25% occur only once, and around 27% lies in the top ten. This clonotype showed up many times. What it binds is unknown. Germline CDR1 and CDR2: MGHRA and YSYEKL. The CDR3 has 14 residues. With 0 bases removed from V and 6 bases from J, the gap between germline ends came to 11 bases. Diagnostic assessment was based on clinical symptoms, serum thyroxine and TRAb, thyroid ultrasound and orbital computed tomography.

The TCR comes from a man aged 18-30 years with Graves' hyperthyroidism. The gene calls are TRBV4-1 and TRBJ1-1; D is uncertain. Material: blood. CDR3 bases: TGCGCCAGCAGCCAAGATCCGAGTAGGTCTGAAGCTTTCTTT. Its translation is CASSQDPSRSEAFF.